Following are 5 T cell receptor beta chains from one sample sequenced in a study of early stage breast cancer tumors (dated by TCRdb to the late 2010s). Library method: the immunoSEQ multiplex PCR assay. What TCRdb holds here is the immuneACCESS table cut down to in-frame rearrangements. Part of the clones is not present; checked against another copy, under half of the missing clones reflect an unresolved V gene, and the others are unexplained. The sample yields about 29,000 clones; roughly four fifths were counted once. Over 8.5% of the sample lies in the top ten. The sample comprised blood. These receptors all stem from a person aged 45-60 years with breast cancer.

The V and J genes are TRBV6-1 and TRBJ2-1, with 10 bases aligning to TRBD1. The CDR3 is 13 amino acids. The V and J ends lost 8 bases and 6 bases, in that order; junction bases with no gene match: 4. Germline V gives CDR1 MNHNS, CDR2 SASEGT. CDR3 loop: CASRTGGGNEQFF. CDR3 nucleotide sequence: TGTGCCAGCCGGACAGGGGGAGGCAATGAGCAGTTCTTC.

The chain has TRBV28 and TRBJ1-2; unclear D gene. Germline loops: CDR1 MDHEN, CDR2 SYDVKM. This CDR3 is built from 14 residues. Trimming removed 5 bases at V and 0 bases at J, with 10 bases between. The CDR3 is CASSRKRTNYGYTF. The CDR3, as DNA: TGTGCCAGCAGTAGGAAACGGACTAACTATGGCTACACCTTC.

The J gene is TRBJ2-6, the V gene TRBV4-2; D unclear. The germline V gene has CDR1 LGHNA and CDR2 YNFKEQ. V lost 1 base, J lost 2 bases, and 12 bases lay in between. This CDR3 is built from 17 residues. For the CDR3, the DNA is TGTGCCAGCAGCCAAGCTTTTGGGGTAACTGGGGCCAACGTCCTGACTTTC. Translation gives CASSQAFGVTGANVLTF.

CDR3 residues: CASSEADWPDTQYF. The CDR3 coding sequence is TGTGCCAGCAGTGAAGCGGACTGGCCAGATACGCAGTATTTT. V gene TRBV6-1 combines with J gene TRBJ2-3; a possible D gene is TRBD2 (5 bases). Germline lookup yields CDR1 MNHNS and CDR2 SASEGT. V lost 0 bases and J 4 bases, leaving 8 bases between the germline ends. This CDR3 has 14 amino acids.

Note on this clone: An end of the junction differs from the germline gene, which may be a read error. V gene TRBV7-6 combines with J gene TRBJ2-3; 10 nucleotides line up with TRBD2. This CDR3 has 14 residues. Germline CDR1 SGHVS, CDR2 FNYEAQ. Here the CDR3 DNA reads TGTGCCAGCAACTTAGCGGGAGGCGGGGATACGCAGTATTTT. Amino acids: CASNLAGGGDTQYF.